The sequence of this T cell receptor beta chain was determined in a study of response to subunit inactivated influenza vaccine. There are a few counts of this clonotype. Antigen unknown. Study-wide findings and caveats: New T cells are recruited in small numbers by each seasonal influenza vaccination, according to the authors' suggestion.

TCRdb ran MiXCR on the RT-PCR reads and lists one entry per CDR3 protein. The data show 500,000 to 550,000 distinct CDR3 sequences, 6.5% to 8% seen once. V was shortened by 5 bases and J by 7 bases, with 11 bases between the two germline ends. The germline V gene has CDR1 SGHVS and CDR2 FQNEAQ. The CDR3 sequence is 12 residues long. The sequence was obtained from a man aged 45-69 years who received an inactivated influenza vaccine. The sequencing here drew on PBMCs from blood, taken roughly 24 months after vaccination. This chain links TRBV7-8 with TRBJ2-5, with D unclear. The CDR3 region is CASSPNEWTQYF. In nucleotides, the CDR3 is TGTGCCAGCAGCCCCAACGAGTGGACCCAGTACTTC.